Each of the 25 T cell receptor beta chains below was sequenced from the same sample in a study of read filtering for tumor transcriptome and immune sequencing. The library was built from roughly 400 ng RNA with molecular barcoded adaptors for alpha/delta and beta/gamma chains. TCRdb reprocessed the reads via MiXCR and lists one record per CDR3 protein. The data show roughly 93,000 distinct CDR3 sequences, with around a fifth seen just once and roughly 11% held by the top ten. The source material was a population of CD138-negative cells sorted from bone marrow. The receptors were gathered from a donor at least 40 years old with multiple myeloma.

This clonotype was seen many times. The chain has TRBV5-1 and TRBJ1-1; D uncertain. Germline V gene sequence: CDR1 SGHRS, CDR2 YFSETQ. The CDR3 length is 16 residues. V lost 0 bases, J lost 0 bases, and 12 bases lay in between. The CDR3 DNA is TGCGCCAGCAGCTTGGCCTCGCATTCTATGAACACTGAAGCTTTCTTT. Its translation: CASSLASHSMNTEAFF.

The chain employs TRBV29-1 and TRBJ1-6, with 7 bases matching TRBD1. The CDR3 has 13 amino acids. Trimming at V came to 5 bases and at J to 10 bases, leaving 8 bases not matched to a gene. The germline V gene has CDR1 SQVTM and CDR2 ANQGSEA. The CDR3 DNA reads as TGCAGCGTTACCGACAGGGCGGACTCACCCCTCCACTTT. As protein: CSVTDRADSPLHF. Using reference TRBV29-1 and TRBJ1-6 for the parts outside the CDR3, the full variable domain is SAVISQKPSRDICQRGTSLTIQCQVDSQVTMMFWYRQQPGQSLTLIATANQGSEATYESGFVIDKFPISRPNLTFSTLTVSNMSPEDSSIYLCSVTDRADSPLHFGNGTRLTVT.

In this sample, this clonotype turned up many times. This chain links TRBV19 with TRBJ2-2, with D possibly being TRBD1 or TRBD2 (7 bases each). This CDR3 has 15 amino acids. Per germline, CDR1 LNHDA and CDR2 SQIVND (reference sequence). Between the trimmed V and J ends, which lost 9 bases and 0 bases, there was a span of 14 bases. The DNA for the CDR3 is TGTGCCAGCAGGGGGGGATCCGCGAACACCGGGGAGCTGTTTTTT. Amino acid sequence: CASRGGSANTGELFF.

The chain couples TRBV11-2 to TRBJ1-5; D is ambiguous. This CDR3 has 13 amino acids. Germline values: CDR1 SGHAT, CDR2 FQNNGV. The V end lost 1 base, the J end lost 7 bases, and 8 bases lay between the germline ends. As DNA, the CDR3 is TGTGCCAGCAGCTTAGGGGAGAGCCAGCCCCAGCATTTT. Protein sequence: CASSLGESQPQHF. The whole variable domain, remainder taken from reference TRBV11-2 and TRBJ1-5, is EAGVAQSPRYKIIEKRQSVAFWCNPISGHATLYWYQQILGQGPKLLIQFQNNGVVDDSQLPKDRFSAERLKGVDSTLKIQPAKLEDSAVYLCASSLGESQPQHFGDGTRLSIL.

This clonotype was observed many times. This sequence joins TRBV5-1 and TRBJ2-1; 7 bases line up with TRBD1. The germline CDR1 and CDR2 sequences are SGHRS and YFSETQ. V lost 3 bases and J lost 5; bases outside the gene matches: 5. The CDR3 sequence is 14 residues long. CDR3 nucleotide sequence: TGCGCCAGCAGCTCGCCGGGACAGAACAATGAGCAGTTCTTC. It codes for CASSSPGQNNEQFF. Variable domain in full (rest from reference TRBV5-1 and TRBJ2-1): KAGVTQTPRYLIKTRGQQVTLSCSPISGHRSVSWYQQTPGQGLQFLFEYFSETQRNKGNFPGRFSGRQFSNSRSEMNVSTLELGDSALYLCASSSPGQNNEQFFGPGTRLTVL.

Of note for this clonotype: A much bigger clone sits one base away, suggesting this may be a read error. This chain joins TRBV2 and TRBJ2-5, with D perhaps matching TRBD1 (5 bases). CDR3 length equals 15 residues. Germline loops: CDR1 SNHLY, CDR2 FYNNEI. The CDR3 loop is CAGSGAGDLQETQYF. In nucleotides, the CDR3 is TGTGCCGGCAGTGGGGCAGGAGACCTCCAAGAGACCCAGTACTTC.

This clonotype appeared many times. The V and J genes are TRBV7-9 and TRBJ1-4; D uncertain. V was pared by 1 base and J by 5 bases, with 5 bases between. Looked up from germline, CDR1 is SEHNR and CDR2 is FQNEAQ (reference sequence). The CDR3 spans 13 residues. The CDR3 region has the DNA TGTGCCAGCAGCTTAGACAGAAATGAAAAACTGTTTTTT. Its protein product is CASSLDRNEKLFF. Full variable domain (outside the CDR3, taken from reference TRBV7-9 and TRBJ1-4): DTGVSQNPRHKITKRGQNVTFRCDPISEHNRLYWYRQTLGQGPEFLTYFQNEAQLEKSRLLSDRFSAERPKGSFSTLEIQRTEQGDSAMYLCASSLDRNEKLFFGSGTQLSVL.

About this clonotype: A much larger clone differs by one base, so this may be a read error. The rearrangement links TRBV9 to TRBJ2-5, with 9 positions matching TRBD1. V lost 4 bases, J lost 7 bases, and 8 bases stayed unmatched. Germline CDR1 reads SGDLS; CDR2 reads YYNGEE. The length of the CDR3 is 14 residues. The CDR3 nucleotides are TGTGCCAGCAGCCCACGGACAGGGGTAGGGACCCAGTACTTC. Encoded protein: CASSPRTGVGTQYF.

V usage is TRBV20-1 and J usage is TRBJ1-2; D call uncertain. The germline gives CDR1 DFQATT, CDR2 SNEGSKA (reference sequence). This CDR3 has 13 residues. Trimming shortened V by 3 bases and J by 2 bases, and 10 bases separated the two germline ends. The CDR3 coding sequence is TGCAGTGCTAGTAAGACTGTAAACTATGGCTACACCTTC. Translating gives CSASKTVNYGYTF.

This clonotype was seen many times. The chain joins TRBV24-1 to TRBJ2-5; a possible D gene is TRBD1 (6 bases). The germline V gene encodes CDR1 KGHDR and CDR2 SFDVKD. This CDR3 is 16 amino acids long. V dropped 2 bases and J dropped 1 base, with 13 bases sitting between them. CDR3 loop: CATSDSSSTGQETQYF. Written as DNA, the CDR3 is TGTGCCACCAGTGATTCATCCTCGACAGGCCAAGAGACCCAGTACTTC.

The CDR3 is CASSFKGNNEQFF. Here the CDR3 DNA reads TGTGCCAGCAGTTTTAAGGGGAACAATGAGCAGTTCTTC. The chain recombines TRBV27 with TRBJ2-1; a possible D gene is TRBD1 (5 bases). CDR1 is MNHEY, CDR2 SMNVEV, per germline (reference sequence). Trimming shortened V by 3 bases and J by 5 bases, and 8 bases separated the two germline ends. The CDR3 length is 13 residues.

In its sample, this clonotype was seen a few times. The V gene is TRBV2, the J gene TRBJ2-5; 9 bases map to TRBD2. The germline V gene encodes CDR1 SNHLY and CDR2 FYNNEI. V was pared by 3 bases and J by 4 bases, with 9 bases of the junction left unmatched. CDR3 length: 16 residues. The CDR3 sequence: CASSDVGGGALETQYF. The CDR3 coding sequence is TGTGCCAGCAGTGATGTCGGCGGGGGGGCCCTAGAGACCCAGTACTTC.

On this clonotype itself: Since the CDR3 does not end with the conserved phenylalanine or tryptophan, this likely comes from a read error. V gene TRBV27 combines with J gene TRBJ2-4; the D gene is possibly TRBD2 (5 bases). CDR1 and CDR2 (germline): MNHEY, SMNVEV (reference sequence). This CDR3 contains 17 residues. Between the trimmed V and J ends, which lost 5 bases and 6 bases, there was a span of 23 bases. As DNA, the CDR3 is TGTGCCAGCAGTCTTAACTTACCGGGATTTGGAGGAAACATTCAGTACTCC. This codes for CASSLNLPGFGGNIQYS.

The sample holds many counts of this clonotype. The genes are TRBV9 and TRBJ1-1; D is unresolved. From germline, CDR1 is SGDLS and CDR2 YYNGEE. Deletions cut 1 base from V and 1 base from J, with 5 bases between. CDR3 length equals 13 residues. CDR3 DNA: TGTGCCAGCAGCGTACAGACGAACACTGAAGCTTTCTTT. This sequence encodes CASSVQTNTEAFF.

This clonotype was observed many times. The gene calls are TRBV28 and TRBJ2-1, with TRBD2 matching 16 bases. In germline, CDR1 is MDHEN, CDR2 SYDVKM. The length of the CDR3 is 16 residues. Germline trimming cut 6 bases from V and 7 bases from J; bases unmatched to any gene: 6. CDR3 in DNA: TGTGCCAGCAGAGGGACTAGCGGGGGGGCTATGAATGAGCAGTTCTTC. Its protein is CASRGTSGGAMNEQFF. The whole variable domain, filled in from reference TRBV28 and TRBJ2-1, reads DVKVTQSSRYLVKRTGEKVFLECVQDMDHENMFWYRQDPGLGLRLIYFSYDVKMKEKGDIPEGYSVSREKKERFSLILESASTNQTSMYLCASRGTSGGAMNEQFFGPGTRLTVL.

This clonotype appeared a few times. The chain joins TRBV7-9 to TRBJ1-2, with 9 bases identical to TRBD1. The V and J ends lost 1 base and 3 bases, in that order; junction bases with no gene match: 6. Germline CDR1 and CDR2: SEHNR and FQNEAQ (reference sequence). This CDR3 has 16 residues. The CDR3 loop reads CASSLGGTGKDYGYTF. CDR3 DNA sequence: TGTGCCAGCAGCTTAGGGGGGACAGGGAAAGACTATGGCTACACCTTC. Filled out from reference TRBV7-9 and TRBJ1-2, the complete variable domain reads DTGVSQNPRHKITKRGQNVTFRCDPISEHNRLYWYRQTLGQGPEFLTYFQNEAQLEKSRLLSDRFSAERPKGSFSTLEIQRTEQGDSAMYLCASSLGGTGKDYGYTFGSGTRLTVV.

This clonotype has a count of ten or more. The chain combines TRBV6-5 with TRBJ2-5; D remains ambiguous. The CDR3 is 12 amino acids. CDR1 and CDR2 from the germline V gene are MNHEY and SVGAGI. Trimming cost V 6 bases and J 7 bases, with 12 bases left between them. The CDR3 DNA reads TGTGCCAGCAGGTCCCGCGCAGGGACCCAGTACTTC. Encoded protein: CASRSRAGTQYF.

This clonotype was seen many times. The gene calls are TRBV10-3 and TRBJ1-2; TRBD1 matches at 9 bases. The CDR3 runs to 11 residues. V gave up 2 bases and J gave up 12 bases; unmatched junction bases: 1. Germline V gene lookup returns CDR1 ENHRY and CDR2 SYGVKD. CDR3 amino acids: CAISETGGHTF. In DNA, the CDR3 is TGTGCCATCAGTGAGACAGGGGGCCACACCTTC.

With regard to this clonotype: Given a much more abundant clone one base away, this may be a read error. Lacking the conserved final phenylalanine or tryptophan, this CDR3 likely reflects a read error. The CDR3: CASQTGNTGELFC. The DNA of the CDR3 is TGTGCCAGCCAGACAGGGAACACCGGGGAGCTGTTTTGT. The rearrangement links TRBV28 to TRBJ2-2; a possible D gene is TRBD1 (6 bases). This CDR3 has 13 residues. Germline CDR1 MDHEN, CDR2 SYDVKM. The V gene lost 8 bases and the J gene lost 1 base, with 8 bases spanning the gap.

There are a few counts of this clonotype. The chain is built from TRBV5-5 and TRBJ2-5; a possible D gene is TRBD2 (6 bases). Trimming took 4 bases from V and 1 from J, leaving 14 bases between them. The CDR3 runs to 15 residues. Germline V gives CDR1 SGHKS, CDR2 YYEKEE (reference sequence). The DNA of the CDR3 is TGTGCCAGCAGCCTAGTGGGACTCACCCAAGAGACCCAGTACTTC. It encodes CASSLVGLTQETQYF. The whole variable domain, filled in from reference TRBV5-5 and TRBJ2-5, reads DAGVTQSPTHLIKTRGQQVTLRCSPISGHKSVSWYQQVLGQGPQFIFQYYEKEERGRGNFPDRFSARQFPNYSSELNVNALLLGDSALYLCASSLVGLTQETQYFGPGTRLLVL.

The V gene is TRBV5-1, the J gene TRBJ2-5, with 11 bases fitting TRBD2. The junction had 10 bases not matched to a gene; V was cut back by 4 bases and J by 5 bases. CDR3 length: 16 residues. CDR1 and CDR2 from the germline V gene are SGHRS and YFSETQ. This CDR3 reads CASSPISGGAYETQYF. The CDR3 coding sequence is TGCGCCAGCAGCCCTATTAGCGGGGGGGCGTATGAGACCCAGTACTTC.

About this clonotype: With a much larger clone just one base away, this may be a read error. The rearrangement uses TRBV30 and TRBJ2-6; D assignment may be TRBD1 or TRBD2 (5 bases each). Germline CDR1 GTSNPN, CDR2 SVGIG (reference sequence). There are 21 residues in the CDR3. The V gene lost 3 bases and the J gene lost 0 bases, with 27 bases spanning the gap. This CDR3 reads CAWRLGRLPTGDFSGANVLTF. CDR3 bases: TGTGCCTGGAGACTAGGCCGCCTTCCCACAGGCGATTTCTCTGGGGCCAACGTCCTGACTTTC.

The table lists this clonotype with a count of one. The junction departs from germline at one end; a sequencing error may be responsible. The rearrangement links TRBV18 to TRBJ1-1, with unresolved D. CDR1 is KGHSH, CDR2 LQKENI, per germline. The CDR3 contains 16 residues. The CDR3 nucleotides read TGTGCCAGCTCACCGGGTTCGGGGTACATGAACGCTGAGGCTTTCTTT. Translation: CASSPGSGYMNAEAFF. Complete variable domain (other parts from reference TRBV18 and TRBJ1-1): NAGVMQNPRHLVRRRGQEARLRCSPMKGHSHVYWYRQLPEEGLKFMVYLQKENIIDESGMPKERFSAEFPKEGPSILRIQQVVRGDSAAYFCASSPGSGYMNAEAFFGQGTRLTVV.

This clonotype was counted at least ten times. The CDR3 reads CASGSGQGYNEQFF. CDR3 coding DNA: TGTGCTAGTGGTTCGGGACAGGGGTACAATGAGCAGTTCTTC. This chain links TRBV12-5 with TRBJ2-1, with 10 bases aligning to TRBD1. The J segment lost 4 bases and the V segment lost 4 bases, leaving 1 base of the junction unmatched. This CDR3 spans 14 amino acids. CDR1 is LGHNT and CDR2 is FRNRAP in the germline V gene.

In its sample, this clonotype was seen many times. The chain is built from TRBV2 and TRBJ2-1; D call uncertain. This CDR3 has 14 amino acids. Germline V gene data show CDR1 as SNHLY and CDR2 as FYNNEI. Trimming took 7 bases from V and 10 from J, leaving 20 bases between them. CDR3 amino acids: CASMRRTANAEQFF. As DNA, the CDR3 is TGTGCCAGCATGAGACGCACGGCCAACGCAGAGCAGTTCTTC.